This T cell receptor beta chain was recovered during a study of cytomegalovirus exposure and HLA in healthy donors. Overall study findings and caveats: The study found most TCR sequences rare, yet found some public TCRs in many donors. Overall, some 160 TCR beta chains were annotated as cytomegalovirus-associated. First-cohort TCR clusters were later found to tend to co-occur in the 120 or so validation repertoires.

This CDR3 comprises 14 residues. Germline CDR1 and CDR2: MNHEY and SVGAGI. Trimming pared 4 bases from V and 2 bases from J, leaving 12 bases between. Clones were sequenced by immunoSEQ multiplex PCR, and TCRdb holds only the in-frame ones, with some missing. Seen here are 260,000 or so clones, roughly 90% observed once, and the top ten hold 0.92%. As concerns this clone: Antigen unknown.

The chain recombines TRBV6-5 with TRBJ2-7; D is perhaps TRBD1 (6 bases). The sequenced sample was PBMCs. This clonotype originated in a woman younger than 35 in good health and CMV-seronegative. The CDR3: CASSFGQGTYEQYF. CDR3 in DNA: TGTGCCAGCAGTTTCGGGCAGGGGACCTACGAGCAGTACTTC.